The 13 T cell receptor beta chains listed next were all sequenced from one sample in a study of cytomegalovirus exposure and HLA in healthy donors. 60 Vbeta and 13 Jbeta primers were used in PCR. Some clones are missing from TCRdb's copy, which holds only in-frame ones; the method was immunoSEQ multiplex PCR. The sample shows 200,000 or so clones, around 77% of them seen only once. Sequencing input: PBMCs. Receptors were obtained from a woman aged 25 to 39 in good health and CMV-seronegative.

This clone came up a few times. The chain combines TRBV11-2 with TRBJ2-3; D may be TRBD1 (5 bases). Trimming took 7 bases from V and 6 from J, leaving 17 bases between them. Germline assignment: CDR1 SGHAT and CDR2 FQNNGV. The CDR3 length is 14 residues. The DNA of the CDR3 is TGTGCCAGCAAACAGGCGCCCGCATCCGATACGCAGTATTTT. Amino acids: CASKQAPASDTQYF.

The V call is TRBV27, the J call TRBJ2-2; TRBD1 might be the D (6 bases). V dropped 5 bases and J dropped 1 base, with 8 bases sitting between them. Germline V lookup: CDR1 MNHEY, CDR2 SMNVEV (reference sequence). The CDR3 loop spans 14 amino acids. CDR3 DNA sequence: TGTGCCAGCAGTCAGACAGGGAACACCGGGGAGCTGTTTTTT. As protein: CASSQTGNTGELFF.

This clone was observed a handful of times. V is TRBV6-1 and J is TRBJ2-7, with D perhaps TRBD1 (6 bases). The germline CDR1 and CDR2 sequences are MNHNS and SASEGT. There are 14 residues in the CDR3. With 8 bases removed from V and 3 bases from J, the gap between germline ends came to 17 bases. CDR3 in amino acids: CASPREQGNYEQYF. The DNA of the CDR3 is TGTGCCAGCCCTAGGGAACAGGGAAACTACGAGCAGTACTTC.

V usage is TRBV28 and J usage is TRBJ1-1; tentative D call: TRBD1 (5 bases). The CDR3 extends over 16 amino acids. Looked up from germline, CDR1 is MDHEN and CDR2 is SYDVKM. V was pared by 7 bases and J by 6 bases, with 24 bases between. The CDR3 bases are TGTGCCAGCACCCTCCCACCTTCGGCCGGGGGACCTGAAGCTTTCTTT. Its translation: CASTLPPSAGGPEAFF.

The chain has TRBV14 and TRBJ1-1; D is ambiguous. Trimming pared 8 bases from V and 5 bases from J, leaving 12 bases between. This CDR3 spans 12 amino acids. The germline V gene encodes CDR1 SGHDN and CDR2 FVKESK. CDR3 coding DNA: TGTGCCAGCGGGCCCACGCGAACTGAAGCTTTCTTT. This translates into CASGPTRTEAFF. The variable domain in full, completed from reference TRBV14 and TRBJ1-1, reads EAGVTQFPSHSVIEKGQTVTLRCDPISGHDNLYWYRRVMGKEIKFLLHFVKESKQDESGMPNNRFLAERTGGTYSTLKVQPAELEDSGVYFCASGPTRTEAFFGQGTRLTVV.

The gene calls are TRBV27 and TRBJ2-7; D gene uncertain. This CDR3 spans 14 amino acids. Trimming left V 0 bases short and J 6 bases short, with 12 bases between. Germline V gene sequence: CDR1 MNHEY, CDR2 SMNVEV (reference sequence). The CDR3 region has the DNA TGTGCCAGCAGTTTATCCTGGGCAGGCACCGAGCAGTACTTC. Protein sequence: CASSLSWAGTEQYF.

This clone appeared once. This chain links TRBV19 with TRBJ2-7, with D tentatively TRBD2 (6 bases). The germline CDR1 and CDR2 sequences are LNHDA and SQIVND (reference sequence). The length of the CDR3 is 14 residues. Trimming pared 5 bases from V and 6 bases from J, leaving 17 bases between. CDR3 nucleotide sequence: TGTGCCAGTAGTCCCGGACTATTTCCCCCCGAGCAGTACTTC. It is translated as CASSPGLFPPEQYF.

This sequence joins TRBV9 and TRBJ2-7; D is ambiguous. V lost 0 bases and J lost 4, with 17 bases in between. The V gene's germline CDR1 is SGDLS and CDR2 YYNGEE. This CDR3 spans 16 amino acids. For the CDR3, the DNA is TGTGCCAGCAGCGTAGAGAAGATCAACCACCAGTACGAGCAGTACTTC. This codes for CASSVEKINHQYEQYF.

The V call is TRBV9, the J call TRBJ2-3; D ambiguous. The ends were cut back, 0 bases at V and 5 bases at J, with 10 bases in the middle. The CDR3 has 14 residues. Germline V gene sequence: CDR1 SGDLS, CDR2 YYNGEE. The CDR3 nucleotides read TGTGCCAGCAGCGTAGACAATTCAAGAGATACGCAGTATTTT. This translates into CASSVDNSRDTQYF.

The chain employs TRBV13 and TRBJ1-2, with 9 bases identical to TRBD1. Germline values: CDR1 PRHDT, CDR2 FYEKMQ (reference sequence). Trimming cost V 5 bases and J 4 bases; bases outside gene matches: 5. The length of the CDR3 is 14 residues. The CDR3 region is CASSAGTGLYGYTF. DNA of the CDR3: TGTGCCAGCAGCGCCGGGACAGGGCTCTATGGCTACACCTTC. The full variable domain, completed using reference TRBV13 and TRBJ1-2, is AAGVIQSPRHLIKEKRETATLKCYPIPRHDTVYWYQQGPGQDPQFLISFYEKMQSDKGSIPDRFSAQQFSDYHSELNMSSLELGDSALYFCASSAGTGLYGYTFGSGTRLTVV.

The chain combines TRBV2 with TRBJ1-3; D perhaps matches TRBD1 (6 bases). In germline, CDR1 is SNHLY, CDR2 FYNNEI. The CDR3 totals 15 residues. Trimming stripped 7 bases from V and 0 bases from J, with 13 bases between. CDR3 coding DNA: TGTGCCAGCACGGTGCAGGGGAGCTCTGGAAACACCATATATTTT. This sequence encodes CASTVQGSSGNTIYF.

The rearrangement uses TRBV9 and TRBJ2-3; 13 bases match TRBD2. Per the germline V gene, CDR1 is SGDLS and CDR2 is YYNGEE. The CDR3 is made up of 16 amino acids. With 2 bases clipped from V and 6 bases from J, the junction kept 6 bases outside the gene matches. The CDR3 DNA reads TGTGCCAGCAGCGTGACTAGCGGGGGGCCCGAGGATACGCAGTATTTT. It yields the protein CASSVTSGGPEDTQYF.

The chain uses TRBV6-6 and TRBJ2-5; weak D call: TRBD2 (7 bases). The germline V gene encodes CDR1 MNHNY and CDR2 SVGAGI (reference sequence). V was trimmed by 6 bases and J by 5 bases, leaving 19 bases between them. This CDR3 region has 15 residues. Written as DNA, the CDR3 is TGTGCCAGCAGGACCAGGACCGGGGGGCGGGAGACCCAGTACTTC. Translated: CASRTRTGGRETQYF.